This is a list of T cell receptor beta chains from one sample in a study of read filtering for tumor transcriptome and immune sequencing. TCRdb passed the reads through MiXCR, listing each CDR3 protein once. The sample includes about 40,000 distinct CDR3 sequences, around 13% of them seen just once. The sample comprised a population of CD138-negative cells sorted from bone marrow. Receptor source: a donor at least 40 years old with multiple myeloma. Both conserved end residues are part of each CDR3. A D gene is named only where the DNA matches it firmly. Only some rows state a clone size, as once, few, many or a class for expanded clones.

cdr3_nt | cdr3_aa | clone_size | cdr3_length | v_call | d_call | j_call
TGTGCCAGCAGCAAAGGACGGGGGCGCGATCAGCCCCAGCATTTT | CASSKGRGRDQPQHF | - | 15 | TRBV21-1 | - | TRBJ1-5
TGCAGTGCTTCCGACCCTGGCTCTGGGGCCAACGTCCTGACTTTC | CSASDPGSGANVLTF | - | 15 | TRBV20-1 | - | TRBJ2-6
TGTGCCAGCAGCTTAGCGCACCATCGCTCCTACAATGAGCAGTTCTTC | CASSLAHHRSYNEQFF | few | 16 | TRBV7-8 | - | TRBJ2-1
TGCAGCGTTGGCCCCGACCAGGGGGCTCAGTACTTC | CSVGPDQGAQYF | many | 12 | TRBV29-1 | TRBD1 | TRBJ2-4
TGTGCCAGTAGTACCCCCCCCGGTTGGGGCGCTAACAATGAGCAGTTCTTC | CASSTPPGWGANNEQFF | few | 17 | TRBV19 | - | TRBJ2-1
TGTGCCTGGGGGCACCCCACCCACAATGAGCAGTTCTTC | CAWGHPTHNEQFF | many | 13 | TRBV30 | - | TRBJ2-1
TGCGCCAGCAGCTCAACGACAGGGGGGGAAGAGACCCAGTACTTC | CASSSTTGGEETQYF | few | 15 | TRBV5-1 | TRBD1 | TRBJ2-5
TGTGCCGCCCGGCAAGGGGGAGACGAGCAGTACTTC | CAARQGGDEQYF | many | 12 | TRBV9 | - | TRBJ2-7
TGTGCCAGCAGCCCGCGGGGGGCATCGGAGTACAACATTCAGTACTTC | CASSPRGASEYNIQYF | few | 16 | TRBV7-2 | TRBD2 | TRBJ2-4
TGTGCCAGCAGTCCTGAAAATTCACCCCTCCACTTT | CASSPENSPLHF | many | 12 | TRBV2 | - | TRBJ1-6
TGCAGTGCTCGGACTAGCGGGAGGGCCCTCACAGATACGCAGTATTTT | CSARTSGRALTDTQYF | - | 16 | TRBV20-1 | TRBD2 | TRBJ2-3
TGTGCCAGCAGTCTCAAGCGGGACTGCGAGCAGTACTTC | CASSLKRDCEQYF | - | 13 | TRBV27 | TRBD2 | TRBJ2-7
TGTGCCAGCAGCTTAGCGGCAGGCGCCTACGAGCAGTACTTC | CASSLAAGAYEQYF | few | 14 | TRBV7-9 | - | TRBJ2-7
TGTGCCACCAGTGATCTACTAGCGGGAGCAGATACGCAGTATTTT | CATSDLLAGADTQYF | many | 15 | TRBV24-1 | TRBD2 | TRBJ2-3
TGTGCCAGCAGCCCCCCAGGGTCTGGGGCCAACGTCCTGACTTTC | CASSPPGSGANVLTF | many | 15 | TRBV5-6 | - | TRBJ2-6
TGTGCCACCAGCAGCGGGACGGTTAGCAATCAGCCCCAGCATTTT | CATSSGTVSNQPQHF | many | 15 | TRBV15 | - | TRBJ1-5
TGTGCCAGCAGGGGACAGCCGAACACTGAAGCTTTCTTT | CASRGQPNTEAFF | - | 13 | TRBV6-1 | TRBD1 | TRBJ1-1
TGTACCAGCAGTTCCGGGACTAGCGGGAGTGAGGTGCAGTACTTC | CTSSSGTSGSEVQYF | - | 15 | TRBV28 | TRBD2 | TRBJ2-7
TGTGCCAGCAGTTGGGCTAGCGGGGCAGGGCAAGAGACCCAGTACTTC | CASSWASGAGQETQYF | many | 16 | TRBV6-6 | TRBD2 | TRBJ2-5
TGTGCCAGCAGCCGACTAGCGGGAGATCTGGCTGAGCAGTTCTTC | CASSRLAGDLAEQFF | many | 15 | TRBV7-6 | TRBD2 | TRBJ2-1
TGTGCCAGCAGTCGCCAACAGGGACGGGGCACTGAAGCTTTCTTT | CASSRQQGRGTEAFF | - | 15 | TRBV6-6 | - | TRBJ1-1
TGCGCCAGCACCCCAGGAGGGACGGACACTGAAGCTTTCTTT | CASTPGGTDTEAFF | few | 14 | TRBV5-1 | - | TRBJ1-1
TGTGCCAGCAGCTTTTATGTCTCCTACAATGAGCAGTTCTTC | CASSFYVSYNEQFF | many | 14 | TRBV5-6 | - | TRBJ2-1
TGTGCCAGCAACGAGGCCACAACTGGAATGGACGAGCAGTACTTC | CASNEATTGMDEQYF | many | 15 | TRBV2 | - | TRBJ2-7
TGTGCCAGCAGCCGAGGACAGAGCAATCAGCCCCAGCATTTT | CASSRGQSNQPQHF | many | 14 | TRBV3-1 | - | TRBJ1-5
TGCAGTGCGTGGACAGCGGGGGAGACCCAGTACTTC | CSAWTAGETQYF | - | 12 | TRBV20-1 | - | TRBJ2-5
TGCAGTGCTAGTTGGACAGGGCTTAGCTACAATGAGCAGTTCTTC | CSASWTGLSYNEQFF | many | 15 | TRBV20-1 | TRBD1 | TRBJ2-1
TGTGCCAGTAGCCTAGCGGGAGTGACATCCTACGAGCAGTACTTC | CASSLAGVTSYEQYF | few | 15 | TRBV19 | TRBD2 | TRBJ2-7
TGTGCCAGCACCTCGGGACAGGGGGCCTACGAGCAGTACTTC | CASTSGQGAYEQYF | few | 14 | TRBV6-5 | TRBD1 | TRBJ2-7
TGTGCCAGCAGTACATCCTTGGGACAGGCGAACTATGGCTACACCTTC | CASSTSLGQANYGYTF | many | 16 | TRBV6-5 | TRBD1 | TRBJ1-2
TGCACTGCCTTAAACCGGGACGCTAGCTCCTACAATGAGCAGTTCTTC | CTALNRDASSYNEQFF | many | 16 | TRBV20-1 | - | TRBJ2-1
TGTGCCAGCAGTTTGGCCCAAGCCACCTACGGGCAGTACTTC | CASSLAQATYGQYF | - | 14 | TRBV28 | - | TRBJ2-7
TGTGCCAGCAGGAAACTGCCGGGCAATCCTTGGGATACCGGGGAGCTGTTTTTT | CASRKLPGNPWDTGELFF | many | 18 | TRBV12-3/TRBV12-4 | - | TRBJ2-2
TGCGCCAGCAGCCCTACTCCCGGCGGGAGGTTGGAGACCCAGTACTTC | CASSPTPGGRLETQYF | - | 16 | TRBV4-1 | TRBD2 | TRBJ2-5
TGTGCCAGCAGCTTAAGTGACAGCGGCCAGCAGTACTTC | CASSLSDSGQQYF | many | 13 | TRBV11-2 | - | TRBJ2-7
TGTGCCAGCAGTTTGGGACAGGGGGCAGGGGAGCAGTTCTTC | CASSLGQGAGEQFF | many | 14 | TRBV28 | TRBD1 | TRBJ2-1
TGTGACAGCAGCTTAGTGCAGGGGAACACTGAGGCTTTCTTT | CDSSLVQGNTEAFF | once | 14 | TRBV7-9 | - | TRBJ1-1
TGTGCCTGGAGAAGGATCGCTGAAGCTTTCTTT | CAWRRIAEAFF | many | 11 | TRBV30 | - | TRBJ1-1
TGTGCCAGCAGCACCTACGGACAGGGAACCACTGAAGCTTTCTTT | CASSTYGQGTTEAFF | many | 15 | TRBV7-9 | TRBD1 | TRBJ1-1
TGTGCCTGGAGTGTGGCTAGCGGGCGTCTTGGTGAGCAGTTCTTC | CAWSVASGRLGEQFF | - | 15 | TRBV30 | TRBD2 | TRBJ2-1
TGCGCCAGCAGCCAACTAGCGGGAGGGCCTGGGGGAGAGCAGTACTTC | CASSQLAGGPGGEQYF | - | 16 | TRBV4-3 | TRBD2 | TRBJ2-7
TGTGCCAGCAGCCAAGACAGAAGCTCTGGGGCCAACGTCCTGACTTTC | CASSQDRSSGANVLTF | - | 16 | TRBV7-9 | - | TRBJ2-6
TGCAGCGTTGATGTGGGTGCGAACACCGGGGAGCTGTTTTTT | CSVDVGANTGELFF | many | 14 | TRBV29-1 | - | TRBJ2-2
TGCGCCAGCAGCTTGGCCGGGAGGGCCTCTCGCGATGAGCAGTTCTTC | CASSLAGRASRDEQFF | many | 16 | TRBV5-1 | TRBD2 | TRBJ2-1
TGCAGTGCTAGTAGGAGTAGGCTAGCGGGATCCTACAATGAGCAGTTCTTC | CSASRSRLAGSYNEQFF | many | 17 | TRBV20-1 | TRBD2 | TRBJ2-1
TGCGCCAGCAGTCAATGCCGGGTCTACGAGCAGTACTTC | CASSQCRVYEQYF | many | 13 | TRBV23-1 | - | TRBJ2-7
TGTGCCATCAGTGTGGGGAGCGGGAGTGGGCAGTTCTTC | CAISVGSGSGQFF | medium-sized | 13 | TRBV10-3 | TRBD2 | TRBJ2-1
TGTGCCAGCAGCTCCTACGACAGGGCGCGTTTCCCTAACTATGGCTACACCTTC | CASSSYDRARFPNYGYTF | many | 18 | TRBV5-6 | TRBD1 | TRBJ1-2
TGTGCCAGCAGTCCCAGACAGGGGAATCAGCCCCAGCATTTT | CASSPRQGNQPQHF | many | 14 | TRBV27 | TRBD1 | TRBJ1-5
TGCAGTGCTAGACTACCCTGGGGCACAGATACGCAGTATTTT | CSARLPWGTDTQYF | many | 14 | TRBV20-1 | - | TRBJ2-3
TGTGCCAGCAGCTTAGCGGGGGATCAGCCCCGGCATTTT | CASSLAGDQPRHF | - | 13 | TRBV7-9 | - | TRBJ1-5
TGTGCCAGCCCAAAGGGACGGACGGACACCGGGGAGCTGTTTTTT | CASPKGRTDTGELFF | - | 15 | TRBV18 | - | TRBJ2-2
TGTGCCAGCAGGGTGACAGGTTCTAACTATGGCTACACCTTC | CASRVTGSNYGYTF | - | 14 | TRBV2 | - | TRBJ1-2
TGCGCCAGCAGCCTGGGTGAAGCCAAAGACATCCAGTACTTC | CASSLGEAKDIQYF | - | 14 | TRBV5-1 | - | TRBJ2-4
TGTGCCAGTAGTCCCTGGAGTAGCGAGTACAATGAGCAGTTCTTC | CASSPWSSEYNEQFF | many | 15 | TRBV19 | - | TRBJ2-1